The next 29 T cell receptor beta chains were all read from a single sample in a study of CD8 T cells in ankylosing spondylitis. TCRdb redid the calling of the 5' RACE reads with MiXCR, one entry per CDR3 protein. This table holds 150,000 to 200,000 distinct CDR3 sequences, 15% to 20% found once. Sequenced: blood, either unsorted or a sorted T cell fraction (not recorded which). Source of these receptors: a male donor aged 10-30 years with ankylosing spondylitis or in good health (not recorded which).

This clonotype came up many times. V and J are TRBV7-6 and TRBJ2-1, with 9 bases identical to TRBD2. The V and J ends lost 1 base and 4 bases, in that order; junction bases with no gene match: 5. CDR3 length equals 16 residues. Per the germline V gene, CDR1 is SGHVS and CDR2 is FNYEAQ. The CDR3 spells CASSLGGTSRYNEQFF. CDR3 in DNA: TGTGCCAGCAGCTTAGGGGGGACTAGCCGATACAATGAGCAGTTCTTC.

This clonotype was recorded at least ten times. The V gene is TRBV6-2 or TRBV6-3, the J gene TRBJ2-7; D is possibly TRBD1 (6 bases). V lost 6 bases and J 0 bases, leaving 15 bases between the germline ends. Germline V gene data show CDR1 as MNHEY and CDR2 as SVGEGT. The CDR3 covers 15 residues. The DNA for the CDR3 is TGTGCCAGCAGATCGTCAGGGGCCCCCTCCTACGAGCAGTACGTC. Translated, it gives CASRSSGAPSYEQYV.

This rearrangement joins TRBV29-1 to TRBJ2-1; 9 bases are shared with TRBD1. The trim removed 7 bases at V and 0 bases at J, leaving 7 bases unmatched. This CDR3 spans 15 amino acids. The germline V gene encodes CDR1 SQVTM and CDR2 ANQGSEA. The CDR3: CSAGQGKSSYNEQFF. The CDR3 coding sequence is TGCAGCGCCGGACAGGGGAAAAGCTCCTACAATGAGCAGTTCTTC.

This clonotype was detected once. The CDR3 DNA is TGCGCCAGCAGCCCGGACGGCTATGAAGCTTTCTTT. As protein: CASSPDGYEAFF. The gene calls are TRBV5-1 and TRBJ1-1; D gene ambiguous. The CDR3 has 12 amino acids. V shed 4 bases and J shed 7 bases, with 11 bases lying between them. CDR1 is SGHRS, CDR2 YFSETQ, per germline.

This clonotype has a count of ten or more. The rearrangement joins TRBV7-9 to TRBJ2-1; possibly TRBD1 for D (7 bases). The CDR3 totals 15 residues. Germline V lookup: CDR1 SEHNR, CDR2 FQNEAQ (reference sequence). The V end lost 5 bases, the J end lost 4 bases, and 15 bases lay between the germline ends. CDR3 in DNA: TGTGCCAGCAGCCACCCAGGGGGGATTTACAATGAGCAGTTCTTC. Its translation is CASSHPGGIYNEQFF. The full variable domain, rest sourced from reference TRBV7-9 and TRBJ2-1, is DTGVSQNPRHKITKRGQNVTFRCDPISEHNRLYWYRQTLGQGPEFLTYFQNEAQLEKSRLLSDRFSAERPKGSFSTLEIQRTEQGDSAMYLCASSHPGGIYNEQFFGPGTRLTVL.

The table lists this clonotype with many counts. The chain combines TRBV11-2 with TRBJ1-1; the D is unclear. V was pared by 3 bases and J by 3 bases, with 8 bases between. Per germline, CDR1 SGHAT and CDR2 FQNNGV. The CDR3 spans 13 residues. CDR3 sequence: CASSFAGYTEAFF. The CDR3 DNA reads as TGTGCCAGCAGCTTCGCCGGCTACACTGAAGCTTTCTTT.

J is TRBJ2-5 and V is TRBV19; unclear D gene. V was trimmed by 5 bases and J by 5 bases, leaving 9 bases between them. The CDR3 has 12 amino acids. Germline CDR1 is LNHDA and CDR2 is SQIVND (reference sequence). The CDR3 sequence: CASSASPETQYF. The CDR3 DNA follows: TGTGCCAGTAGTGCCTCTCCGGAGACCCAGTACTTC.

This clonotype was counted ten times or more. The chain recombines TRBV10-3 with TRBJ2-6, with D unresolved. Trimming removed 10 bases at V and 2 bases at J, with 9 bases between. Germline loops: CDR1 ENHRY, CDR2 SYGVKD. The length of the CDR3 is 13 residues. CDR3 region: CATGSAGANVLTF. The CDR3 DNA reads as TGTGCCACCGGAAGCGCTGGGGCCAACGTCCTGACTTTC.

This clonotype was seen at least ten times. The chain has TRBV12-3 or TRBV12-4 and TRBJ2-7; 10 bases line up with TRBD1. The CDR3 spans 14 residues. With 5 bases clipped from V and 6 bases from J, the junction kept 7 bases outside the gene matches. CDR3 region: CASSRTGGPREQYV. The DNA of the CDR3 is TGTGCCAGCAGTCGGACAGGGGGTCCCCGCGAGCAGTACGTC.

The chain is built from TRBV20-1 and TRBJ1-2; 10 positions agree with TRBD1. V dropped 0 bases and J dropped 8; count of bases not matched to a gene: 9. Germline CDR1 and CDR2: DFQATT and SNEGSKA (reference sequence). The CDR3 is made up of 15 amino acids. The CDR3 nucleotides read TGCAGTGCTAGAGATCCGGGACAGGGGAGGTTCGGCTACACCTTC. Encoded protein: CSARDPGQGRFGYTF.

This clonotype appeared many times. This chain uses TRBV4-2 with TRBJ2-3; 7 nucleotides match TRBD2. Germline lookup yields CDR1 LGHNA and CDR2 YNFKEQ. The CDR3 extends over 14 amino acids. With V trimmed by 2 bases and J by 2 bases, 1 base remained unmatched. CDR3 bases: TGTGCCAGCAGCCAACTAGCGGACACAGATACGCAGTATTTT. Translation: CASSQLADTDTQYF.

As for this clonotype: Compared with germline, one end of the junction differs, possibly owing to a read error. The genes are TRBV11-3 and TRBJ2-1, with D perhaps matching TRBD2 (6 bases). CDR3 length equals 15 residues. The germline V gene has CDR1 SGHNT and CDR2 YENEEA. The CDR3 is CASSLEGGAYNEQFF. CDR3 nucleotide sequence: TGTGCCAGCAGCTTGGAGGGAGGAGCCTACAACGAGCAGTTCTTC. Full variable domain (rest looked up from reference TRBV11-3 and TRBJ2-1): EAGVVQSPRYKIIEKKQPVAFWCNPISGHNTLYWYLQNLGQGPELLIRYENEEAVDDSQLPKDRFSAERLKGVDSTLKIQPAELGDSAVYLCASSLEGGAYNEQFFGPGTRLTVL.

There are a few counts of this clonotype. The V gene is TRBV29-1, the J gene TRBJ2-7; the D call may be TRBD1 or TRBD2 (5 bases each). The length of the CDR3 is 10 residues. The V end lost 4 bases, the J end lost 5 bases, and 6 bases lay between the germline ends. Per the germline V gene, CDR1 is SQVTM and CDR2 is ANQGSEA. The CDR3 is CSVGGNEQYF. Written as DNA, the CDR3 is TGCAGCGTTGGGGGGAACGAGCAGTACTTC.

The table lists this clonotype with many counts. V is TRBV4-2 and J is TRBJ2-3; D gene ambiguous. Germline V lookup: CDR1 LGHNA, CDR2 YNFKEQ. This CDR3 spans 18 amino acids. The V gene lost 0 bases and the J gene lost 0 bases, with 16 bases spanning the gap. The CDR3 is CASSQDVGRELSTDTQYF. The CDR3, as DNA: TGTGCCAGCAGCCAAGATGTCGGCCGAGAACTAAGCACAGATACGCAGTATTTT.

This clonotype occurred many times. CDR3 in amino acids: CASSLVGGLVRHEQFF. The CDR3 region has the DNA TGTGCCAGCAGCTTAGTCGGTGGGCTAGTTAGACATGAGCAGTTCTTC. The chain uses TRBV7-9 and TRBJ2-1; D remains ambiguous. This CDR3 is 16 amino acids long. Trimming shortened V by 1 base and J by 8 bases, and 18 bases separated the two germline ends. Germline V gene lookup returns CDR1 SEHNR and CDR2 FQNEAQ (reference sequence).

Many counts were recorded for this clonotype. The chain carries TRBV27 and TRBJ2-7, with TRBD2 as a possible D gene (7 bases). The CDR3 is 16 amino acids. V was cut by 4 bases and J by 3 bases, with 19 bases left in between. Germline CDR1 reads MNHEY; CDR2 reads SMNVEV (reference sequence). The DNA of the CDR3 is TGTGCCAGCAGTTCCCTTCTGGGAGGGACATTCTACGAGCAGTACGTC. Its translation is CASSSLLGGTFYEQYV.

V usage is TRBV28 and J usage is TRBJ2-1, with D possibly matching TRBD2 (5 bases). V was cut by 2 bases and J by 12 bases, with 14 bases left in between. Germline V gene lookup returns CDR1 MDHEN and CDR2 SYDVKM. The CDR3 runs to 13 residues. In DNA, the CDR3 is TGTGCCAGCAGTTTACCAACTAGGGCTGGGCAGTTCTTC. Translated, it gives CASSLPTRAGQFF.

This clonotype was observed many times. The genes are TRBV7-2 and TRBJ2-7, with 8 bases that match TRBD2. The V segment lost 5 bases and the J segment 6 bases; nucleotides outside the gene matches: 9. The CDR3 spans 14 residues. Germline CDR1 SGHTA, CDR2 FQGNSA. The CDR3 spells CASSPGGPKAEQYF. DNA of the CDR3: TGTGCCAGCAGCCCGGGAGGGCCGAAGGCCGAGCAGTACTTC.

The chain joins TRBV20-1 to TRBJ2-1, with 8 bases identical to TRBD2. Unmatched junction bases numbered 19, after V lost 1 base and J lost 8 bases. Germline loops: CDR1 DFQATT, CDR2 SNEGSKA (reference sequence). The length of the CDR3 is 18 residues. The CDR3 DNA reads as TGCAGTGCTAGAGTGGGGACTAGGGGCCTGAGGGGGGTAGATGAGCAGTTCTTC. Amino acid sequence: CSARVGTRGLRGVDEQFF.

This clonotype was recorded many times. CDR3 residues: CASSYSNEQYF. CDR3 bases: TGTGCCAGCAGTTACTCGAATGAGCAGTACTTC. The chain uses TRBV6-2 or TRBV6-3 and TRBJ2-7; no definite D call. V was pared by 0 bases and J by 7 bases, with 4 bases between. CDR3 length equals 11 residues. CDR1 and CDR2 (germline): MNHEY, SVGEGT.

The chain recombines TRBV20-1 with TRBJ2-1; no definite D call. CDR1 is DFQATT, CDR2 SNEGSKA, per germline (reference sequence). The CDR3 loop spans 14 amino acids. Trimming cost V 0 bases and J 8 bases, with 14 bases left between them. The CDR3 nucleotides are TGCAGTGCTAGAGATTCGCCCGGGTTTCATGAGCAGTTCTTC. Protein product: CSARDSPGFHEQFF.

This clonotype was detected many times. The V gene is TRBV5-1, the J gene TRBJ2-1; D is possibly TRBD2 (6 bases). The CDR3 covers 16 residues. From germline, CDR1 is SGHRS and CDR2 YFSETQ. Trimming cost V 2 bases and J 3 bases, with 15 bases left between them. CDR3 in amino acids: CASSLGVGGGYNEQFF. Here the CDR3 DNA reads TGCGCCAGCAGCTTAGGAGTCGGGGGTGGCTACAATGAGCAGTTCTTC. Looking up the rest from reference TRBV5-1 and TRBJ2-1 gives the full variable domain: KAGVTQTPRYLIKTRGQQVTLSCSPISGHRSVSWYQQTPGQGLQFLFEYFSETQRNKGNFPGRFSGRQFSNSRSEMNVSTLELGDSALYLCASSLGVGGGYNEQFFGPGTRLTVL.

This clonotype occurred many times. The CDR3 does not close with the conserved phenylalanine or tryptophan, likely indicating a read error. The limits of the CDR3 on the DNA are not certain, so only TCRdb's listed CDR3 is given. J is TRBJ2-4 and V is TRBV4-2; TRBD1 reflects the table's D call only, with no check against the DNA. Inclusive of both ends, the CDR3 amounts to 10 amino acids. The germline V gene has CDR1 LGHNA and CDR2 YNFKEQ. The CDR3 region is CASSQDWGVI.

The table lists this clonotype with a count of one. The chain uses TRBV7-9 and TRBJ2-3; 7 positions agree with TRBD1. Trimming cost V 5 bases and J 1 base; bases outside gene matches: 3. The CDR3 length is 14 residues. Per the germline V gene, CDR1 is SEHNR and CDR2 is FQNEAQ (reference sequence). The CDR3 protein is CASSTGQGTDTQYF. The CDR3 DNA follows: TGTGCCAGCAGCACTGGACAGGGCACAGATACGCAGTATTTT. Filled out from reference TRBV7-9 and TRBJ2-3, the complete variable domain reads DTGVSQNPRHKITKRGQNVTFRCDPISEHNRLYWYRQTLGQGPEFLTYFQNEAQLEKSRLLSDRFSAERPKGSFSTLEIQRTEQGDSAMYLCASSTGQGTDTQYFGPGTRLTVL.

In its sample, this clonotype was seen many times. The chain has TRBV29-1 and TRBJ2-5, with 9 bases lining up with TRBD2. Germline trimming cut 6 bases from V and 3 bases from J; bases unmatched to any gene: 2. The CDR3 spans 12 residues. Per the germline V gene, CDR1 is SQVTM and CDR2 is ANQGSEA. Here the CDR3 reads CSVRLAEETQYF. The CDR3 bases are TGCAGCGTCAGACTAGCGGAAGAGACCCAGTACTTC. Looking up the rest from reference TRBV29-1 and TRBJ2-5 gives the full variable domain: SAVISQKPSRDICQRGTSLTIQCQVDSQVTMMFWYRQQPGQSLTLIATANQGSEATYESGFVIDKFPISRPNLTFSTLTVSNMSPEDSSIYLCSVRLAEETQYFGPGTRLLVL.

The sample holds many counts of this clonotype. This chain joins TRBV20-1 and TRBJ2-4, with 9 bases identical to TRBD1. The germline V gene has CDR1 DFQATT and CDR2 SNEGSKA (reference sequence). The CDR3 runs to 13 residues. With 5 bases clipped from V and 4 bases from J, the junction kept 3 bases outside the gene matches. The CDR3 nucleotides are TGCAGTGCTCGACAGGGGGAGAAAAACATTCAGTACTTC. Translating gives CSARQGEKNIQYF.

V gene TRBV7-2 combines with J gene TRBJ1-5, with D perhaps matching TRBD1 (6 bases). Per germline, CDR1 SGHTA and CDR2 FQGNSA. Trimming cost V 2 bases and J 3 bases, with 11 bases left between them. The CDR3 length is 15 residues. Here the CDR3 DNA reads TGTGCCAGCAGCTTATCTTTGGGGGCCAATCAGCCCCAGCATTTT. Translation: CASSLSLGANQPQHF.

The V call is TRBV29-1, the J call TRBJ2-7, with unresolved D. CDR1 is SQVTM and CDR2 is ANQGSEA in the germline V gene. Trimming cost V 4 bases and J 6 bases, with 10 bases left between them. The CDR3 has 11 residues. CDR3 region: CSVGVRGEQYV. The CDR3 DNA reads TGCAGCGTTGGGGTCCGCGGCGAGCAGTACGTC.

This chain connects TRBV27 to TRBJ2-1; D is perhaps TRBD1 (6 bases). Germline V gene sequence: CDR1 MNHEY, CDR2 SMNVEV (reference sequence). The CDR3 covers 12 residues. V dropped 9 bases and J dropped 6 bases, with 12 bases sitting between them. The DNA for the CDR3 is TGTGCCAGTACGACAGGCGGCAATGAGCAGTTCTTC. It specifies CASTTGGNEQFF.